The clone carrying this T cell receptor (beta chain) was detected many times. Its antigen remains unidentified. The sample belongs to a study of response to subunit inactivated influenza vaccine. Study-wide results and caveats: The authors proposed limited new T cell recruitment per seasonal influenza vaccination.

From the RT-PCR reads, TCRdb called clonotypes with MiXCR, one entry per CDR3 protein. Of under 850,000 distinct CDR3 sequences listed, about 18% are singletons. V dropped 6 bases and J dropped 5; count of bases not matched to a gene: 7. The CDR3 is 15 amino acids. Germline V CDR1 and CDR2: LGHNA, YNFKEQ. V gene TRBV4-2 combines with J gene TRBJ1-4; TRBD1 agrees at 9 bases. The source material was PBMCs from blood, sampled 5 to 6 days after vaccination. The sequence was obtained from a man in his fifties who received an inactivated influenza vaccine. The CDR3 DNA is TGTGCCAGCAGTGGGGCCGGGACAGGGAATGAAAAACTGTTTTTT. Translated: CASSGAGTGNEKLFF.